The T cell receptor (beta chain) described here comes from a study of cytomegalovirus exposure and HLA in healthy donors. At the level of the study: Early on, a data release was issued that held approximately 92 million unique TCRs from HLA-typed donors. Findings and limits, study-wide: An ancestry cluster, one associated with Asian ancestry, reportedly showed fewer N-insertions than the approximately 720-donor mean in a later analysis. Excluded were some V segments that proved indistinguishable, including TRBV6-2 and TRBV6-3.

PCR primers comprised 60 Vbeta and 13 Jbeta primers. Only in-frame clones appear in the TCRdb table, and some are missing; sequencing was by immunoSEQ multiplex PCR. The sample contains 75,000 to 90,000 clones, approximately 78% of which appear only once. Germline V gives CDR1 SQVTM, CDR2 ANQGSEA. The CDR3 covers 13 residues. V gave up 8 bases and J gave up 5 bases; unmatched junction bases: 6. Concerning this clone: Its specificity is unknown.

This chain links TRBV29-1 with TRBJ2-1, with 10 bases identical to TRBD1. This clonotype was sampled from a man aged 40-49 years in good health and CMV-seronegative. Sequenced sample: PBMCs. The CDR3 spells CSLRTGGNNEQFF. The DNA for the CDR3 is TGCAGCCTGAGGACAGGGGGAAACAATGAGCAGTTCTTC.